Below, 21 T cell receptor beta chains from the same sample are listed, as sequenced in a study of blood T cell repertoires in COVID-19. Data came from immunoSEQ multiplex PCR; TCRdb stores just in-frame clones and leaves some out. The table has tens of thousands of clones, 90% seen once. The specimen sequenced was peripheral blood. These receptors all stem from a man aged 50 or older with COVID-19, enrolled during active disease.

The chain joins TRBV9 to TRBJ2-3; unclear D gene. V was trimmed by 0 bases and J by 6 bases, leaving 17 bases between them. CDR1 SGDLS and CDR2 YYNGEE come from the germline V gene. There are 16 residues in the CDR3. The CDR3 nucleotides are TGTGCCAGCAGCGTAGGGAGTTTGGGTGCTGGGGATACGCAGTATTTT. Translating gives CASSVGSLGAGDTQYF.

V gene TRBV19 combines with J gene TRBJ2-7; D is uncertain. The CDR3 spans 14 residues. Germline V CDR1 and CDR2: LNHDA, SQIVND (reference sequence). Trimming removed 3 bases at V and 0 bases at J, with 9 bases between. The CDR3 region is CASSIIIGSYEQYF. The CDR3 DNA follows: TGTGCCAGTAGTATCATTATCGGCTCCTACGAGCAGTACTTC.

The CDR3: CASSPRGGYEQYF. In DNA, the CDR3 is TGTGCCAGCAGTCCCCGTGGGGGGTACGAGCAGTACTTC. The V call is TRBV7-2, the J call TRBJ2-7; a possible D gene is TRBD2 (6 bases). This CDR3 has 13 residues. V lost 6 bases and J 4 bases, leaving 13 bases between the germline ends. Per germline, CDR1 SGHTA and CDR2 FQGNSA.

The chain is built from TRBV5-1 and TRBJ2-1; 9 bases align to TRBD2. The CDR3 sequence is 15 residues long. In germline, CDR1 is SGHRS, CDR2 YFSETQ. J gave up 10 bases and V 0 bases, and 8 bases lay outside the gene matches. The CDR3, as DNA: TGCGCCAGCAGCTTGGTTCCTAGCGGGACATCAGAGCAGTTCTTC. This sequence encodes CASSLVPSGTSEQFF.

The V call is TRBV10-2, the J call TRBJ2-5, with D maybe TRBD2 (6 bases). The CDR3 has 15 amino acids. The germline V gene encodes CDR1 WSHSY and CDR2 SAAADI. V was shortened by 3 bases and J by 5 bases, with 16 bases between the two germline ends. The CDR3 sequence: CASSDVAGGGETQYF. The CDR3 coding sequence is TGCGCCAGCAGTGACGTGGCCGGGGGTGGGGAGACCCAGTACTTC.

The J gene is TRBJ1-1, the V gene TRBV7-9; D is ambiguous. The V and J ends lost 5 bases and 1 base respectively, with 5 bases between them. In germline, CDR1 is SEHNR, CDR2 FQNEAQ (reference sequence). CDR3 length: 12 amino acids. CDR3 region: CASSPQNTEAFF. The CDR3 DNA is TGTGCCAGCAGCCCCCAGAACACTGAAGCTTTCTTT.

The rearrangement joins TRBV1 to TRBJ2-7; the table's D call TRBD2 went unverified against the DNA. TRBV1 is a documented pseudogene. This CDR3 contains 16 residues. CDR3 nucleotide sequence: TGCACCAGCAGCCAACCCGGGACTAGCGGTTCCTACGAGCAGTACTTC. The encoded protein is CTSSQPGTSGSYEQYF.

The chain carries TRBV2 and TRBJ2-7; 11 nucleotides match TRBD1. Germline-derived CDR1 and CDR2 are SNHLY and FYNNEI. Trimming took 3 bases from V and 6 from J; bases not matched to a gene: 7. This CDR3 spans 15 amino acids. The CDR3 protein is CASSEGGQGEGEQYF. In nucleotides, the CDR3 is TGTGCCAGCAGTGAGGGGGGACAGGGGGAAGGCGAGCAGTACTTC.

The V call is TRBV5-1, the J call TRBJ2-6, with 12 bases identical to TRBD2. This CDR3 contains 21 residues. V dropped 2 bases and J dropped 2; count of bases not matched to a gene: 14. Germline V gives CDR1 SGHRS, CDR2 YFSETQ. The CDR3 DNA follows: TGCGCCAGCAGCTTACGTATGACTAGCGGGAGTCTTATTGCTGGGGCCAACGTCCTGACTTTC. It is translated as CASSLRMTSGSLIAGANVLTF.

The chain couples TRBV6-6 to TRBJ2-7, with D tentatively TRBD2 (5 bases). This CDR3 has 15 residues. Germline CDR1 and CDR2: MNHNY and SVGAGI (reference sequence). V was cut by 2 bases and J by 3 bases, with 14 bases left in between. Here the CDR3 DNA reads TGTGCCAGCAGTTACGCGAGCGGAGGTGGCTACGAGCAGTACTTC. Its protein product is CASSYASGGGYEQYF.

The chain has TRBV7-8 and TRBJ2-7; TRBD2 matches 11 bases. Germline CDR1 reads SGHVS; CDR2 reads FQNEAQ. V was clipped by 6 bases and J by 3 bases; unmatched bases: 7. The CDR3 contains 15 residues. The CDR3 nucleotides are TGTGCCAGCAGTCCGACTAGCGGGACGAACTACGAGCAGTACTTC. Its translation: CASSPTSGTNYEQYF.

For the CDR3, the DNA is TGTGCCAGCAGCACGACCCTCGGACAGGGCAATCAGCCCCAGCATTTT. This encodes CASSTTLGQGNQPQHF. The genes are TRBV7-2 and TRBJ1-5; 7 nucleotides line up with TRBD1. The CDR3 is made up of 16 amino acids. The germline V gene encodes CDR1 SGHTA and CDR2 FQGNSA. The J segment lost 2 bases and the V segment lost 5 bases, leaving 9 bases of the junction unmatched.

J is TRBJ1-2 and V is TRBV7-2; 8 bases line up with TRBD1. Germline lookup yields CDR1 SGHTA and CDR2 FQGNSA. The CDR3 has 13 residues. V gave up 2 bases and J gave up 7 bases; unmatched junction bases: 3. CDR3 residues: CASSLKQGAGYTF. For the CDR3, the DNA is TGTGCCAGCAGCTTAAAGCAGGGGGCTGGCTACACCTTC. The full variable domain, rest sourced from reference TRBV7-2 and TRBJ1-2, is GAGVSQSPSNKVTEKGKDVELRCDPISGHTALYWYRQSLGQGLEFLIYFQGNSAPDKSGLPSDRFSAERTGGSVSTLTIQRTQQEDSAVYLCASSLKQGAGYTFGSGTRLTVV.

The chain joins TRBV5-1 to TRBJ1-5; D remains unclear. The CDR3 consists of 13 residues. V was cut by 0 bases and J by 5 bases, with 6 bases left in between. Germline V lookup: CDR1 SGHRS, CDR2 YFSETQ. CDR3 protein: CASSLDGDQPQHF. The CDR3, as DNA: TGCGCCAGCAGCTTGGACGGGGATCAGCCCCAGCATTTT.

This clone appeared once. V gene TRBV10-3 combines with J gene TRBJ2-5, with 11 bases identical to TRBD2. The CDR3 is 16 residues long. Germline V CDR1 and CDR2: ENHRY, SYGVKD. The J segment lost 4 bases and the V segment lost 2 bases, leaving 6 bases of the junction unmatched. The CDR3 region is CAISEKGSGRGETQYF. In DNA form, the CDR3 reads TGTGCCATCAGTGAGAAGGGTAGCGGGAGGGGAGAGACCCAGTACTTC.

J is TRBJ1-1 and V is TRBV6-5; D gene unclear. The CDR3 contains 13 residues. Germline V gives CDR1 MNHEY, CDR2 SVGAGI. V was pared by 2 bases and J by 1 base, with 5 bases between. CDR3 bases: TGTGCCAGCAGTTACGCCGGGAACACTGAAGCTTTCTTT. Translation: CASSYAGNTEAFF.

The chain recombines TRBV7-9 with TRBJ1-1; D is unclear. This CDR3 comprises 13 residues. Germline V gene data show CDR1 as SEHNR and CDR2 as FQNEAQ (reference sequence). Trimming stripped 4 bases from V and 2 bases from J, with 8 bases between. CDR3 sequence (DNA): TGTGCCAGCAGCTCCCAGGAAAACACTGAAGCTTTCTTT. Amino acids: CASSSQENTEAFF.

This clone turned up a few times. The CDR3 loop reads CASSLVKETQYF. CDR3 sequence (DNA): TGTGCCAGCAGCTTAGTTAAAGAGACCCAGTACTTC. The chain uses TRBV7-2 and TRBJ2-5; D gene ambiguous. The CDR3 spans 12 residues. In germline, CDR1 is SGHTA, CDR2 FQGNSA. V lost 1 base to trimming and J lost 3 bases, with 3 bases between them.

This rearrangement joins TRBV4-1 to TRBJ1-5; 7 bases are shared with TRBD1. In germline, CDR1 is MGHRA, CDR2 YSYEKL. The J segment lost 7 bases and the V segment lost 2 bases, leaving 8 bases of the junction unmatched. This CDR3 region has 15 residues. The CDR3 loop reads CASSQLTGAAQPQHF. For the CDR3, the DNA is TGCGCCAGCAGCCAACTAACAGGGGCGGCGCAGCCCCAGCATTTT.

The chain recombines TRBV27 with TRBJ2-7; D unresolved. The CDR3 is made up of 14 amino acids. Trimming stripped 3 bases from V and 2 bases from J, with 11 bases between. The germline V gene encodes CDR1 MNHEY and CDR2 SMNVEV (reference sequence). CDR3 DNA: TGTGCCAGCAGTTTTTCCCAGAATACCTACGAGCAGTACTTC. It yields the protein CASSFSQNTYEQYF.

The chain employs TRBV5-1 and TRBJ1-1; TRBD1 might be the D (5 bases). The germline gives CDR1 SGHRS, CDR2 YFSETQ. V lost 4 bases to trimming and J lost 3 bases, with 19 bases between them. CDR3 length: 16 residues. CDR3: CASSPGGVLRDTEAFF. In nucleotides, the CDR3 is TGCGCCAGCAGCCCCGGAGGGGTTTTGAGAGACACTGAAGCTTTCTTT. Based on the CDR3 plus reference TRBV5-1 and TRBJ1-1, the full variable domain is KAGVTQTPRYLIKTRGQQVTLSCSPISGHRSVSWYQQTPGQGLQFLFEYFSETQRNKGNFPGRFSGRQFSNSRSEMNVSTLELGDSALYLCASSPGGVLRDTEAFFGQGTRLTVV.